One and the same sample provided the 32 T cell receptor beta chains below, sequenced in a study of T cell responses to AZD1222 COVID-19 vaccine. Sequenced by immunoSEQ multiplex PCR; TCRdb stores in-frame clones only, minus some. The sample includes approximately 92,000 clones, 85% to 90% of them seen just once. The source material was peripheral blood, sampled on day 0 of AZD1222 vaccination. The source is an adult in good health.

This chain connects TRBV5-4 to TRBJ2-7, with a weak D call TRBD1 (5 bases). This CDR3 has 15 amino acids. Germline V gene data show CDR1 as SGHNT and CDR2 as YYREEE (reference sequence). V lost 4 bases to trimming and J lost 0 bases, with 14 bases between them. Written as DNA, the CDR3 is TGTGCCAGCAGCCCCGACAGTGTTCGCTCCTACGAGCAGTACTTC. It yields the protein CASSPDSVRSYEQYF.

The count of this clone is one. The rearrangement links TRBV7-3 to TRBJ2-3; 7 bases align to TRBD1. This CDR3 has 15 residues. The germline V gene has CDR1 SGHTA and CDR2 FQGTGA. Trimming removed 5 bases from V and 5 bases from J; junction bases left unmatched: 10. Written as DNA, the CDR3 is TGTGCCAGCAGCACCGGACGGGCAGGGGGAGATACGCAGTATTTT. Protein: CASSTGRAGGDTQYF.

The chain couples TRBV28 to TRBJ2-7; the match to TRBD2 covers 9 bases. This CDR3 comprises 14 residues. The germline V gene has CDR1 MDHEN and CDR2 SYDVKM. Unmatched junction bases numbered 1, after V lost 0 bases and J lost 4 bases. The CDR3 is CASSLWTSGYEQYF. The CDR3 coding sequence is TGTGCCAGCAGTTTATGGACTAGCGGTTACGAGCAGTACTTC.

This clone was counted between two and nine times. V gene TRBV6-6 combines with J gene TRBJ2-2; D tentatively fits TRBD1 or TRBD2 (5 bases each). CDR1 is MNHNY, CDR2 SVGAGI, per germline (reference sequence). Trimming cost V 5 bases and J 3 bases, with 19 bases left between them. There are 17 residues in the CDR3. The CDR3 is CASSPTVGERDTGELFF. The CDR3 nucleotides read TGTGCCAGCAGTCCGACCGTGGGGGAGAGGGACACCGGGGAGCTGTTTTTT.

The chain's CDR3 is CASSLGPYTGDGYTF. In nucleotides, the CDR3 is TGTGCCAGCAGCTTAGGCCCATACACGGGGGATGGCTACACCTTC. This chain links TRBV7-2 with TRBJ1-2; maybe TRBD1 (5 bases). The germline V gene encodes CDR1 SGHTA and CDR2 FQGNSA. V was shortened by 1 base and J by 6 bases, with 15 bases between the two germline ends. The CDR3 covers 15 residues.

The chain is built from TRBV5-6 and TRBJ1-2, with 9 bases that match TRBD1. The CDR3 sequence is 14 residues long. Germline values: CDR1 SGHDT, CDR2 YYEEEE. After removal of 2 bases from V and 3 bases from J, the junction contained 2 bases not matched to a gene. This CDR3 reads CASSLGDRDYGYTF. The CDR3 DNA follows: TGTGCCAGCAGCTTAGGGGACAGGGACTATGGCTACACCTTC.

V usage is TRBV5-1 and J usage is TRBJ2-7; 8 nucleotides line up with TRBD2. V lost 5 bases to trimming and J lost 6 bases; unmatched junction nucleotides: 13. The germline gives CDR1 SGHRS, CDR2 YFSETQ. This CDR3 has 15 amino acids. In DNA form, the CDR3 reads TGCGCCAGCAGTGCACAAGCGGGAGAGGGACCCGAGCAGTACTTC. It specifies CASSAQAGEGPEQYF.

The chain combines TRBV14 with TRBJ2-2; 9 bases line up with TRBD2. CDR3 size: 15 residues. J gave up 5 bases and V 4 bases, and 5 bases lay outside the gene matches. Germline V gene sequence: CDR1 SGHDN, CDR2 FVKESK. The CDR3 spells CASSRSSGATGELFF. In nucleotides, the CDR3 is TGTGCCAGCAGCCGGTCTAGCGGGGCAACCGGGGAGCTGTTTTTT.

Here the CDR3 DNA reads TGTGCCAGCTCCATGGAGAGCTCCTACGAGCAGTACTTC. Residues: CASSMESSYEQYF. The rearrangement uses TRBV18 and TRBJ2-7; no clear D gene. This CDR3 contains 13 residues. Trimming removed 6 bases from V and 0 bases from J, with 9 bases in between. Germline V gene lookup returns CDR1 KGHSH and CDR2 LQKENI.

The chain joins TRBV6-5 to TRBJ1-2, with 10 bases aligning to TRBD1. Germline V gives CDR1 MNHEY, CDR2 SVGAGI. Trimming cost V 5 bases and J 7 bases; bases outside gene matches: 1. The CDR3 runs to 12 residues. The CDR3 sequence is CASSRTGGGYTF. The CDR3 DNA reads TGTGCCAGCAGTCGGACAGGGGGTGGCTACACCTTC.

The genes are TRBV11-2 and TRBJ2-1; D gene ambiguous. Germline CDR1 is SGHAT and CDR2 is FQNNGV. The CDR3 contains 15 residues. V was trimmed by 0 bases and J by 3 bases, leaving 9 bases between them. CDR3 nucleotide sequence: TGTGCCAGCAGCTTAGATAGGGTCAGCTACAATGAGCAGTTCTTC. Translated: CASSLDRVSYNEQFF.

The chain combines TRBV7-2 with TRBJ2-7, with 8 bases aligning to TRBD2. Germline-derived CDR1 and CDR2 are SGHTA and FQGNSA. The CDR3 length is 15 residues. With 2 bases clipped from V and 2 bases from J, the junction kept 5 bases outside the gene matches. The CDR3 DNA sequence: TGTGCCAGCAGCTTACAAGCGGGAGCTCCCTACGAGCAGTACTTC. This gives the protein CASSLQAGAPYEQYF.

The chain combines TRBV15 with TRBJ1-2, with D tentatively TRBD1 (6 bases). Germline V gives CDR1 LNHNV, CDR2 YYDKDF (reference sequence). V lost 4 bases to trimming and J lost 8 bases, with 11 bases between them. The CDR3 runs to 12 residues. CDR3 in amino acids: CATSNRARGYTF. CDR3 coding DNA: TGTGCCACCAGCAACAGGGCTCGGGGCTACACCTTC.

This clone was seen a handful of times. The V gene is TRBV1, the J gene TRBJ2-3; the table calls TRBD2, which could not be checked here. TRBV1 is a documented pseudogene. This CDR3 contains 18 residues. CDR3 DNA: TGCACCAGCAGCCAAGATAGGGGACTAGCGGGCGGGTCAGATACGCAGTATTTT. Residues: CTSSQDRGLAGGSDTQYF.

The chain has TRBV28 and TRBJ1-5, with 8 bases fitting TRBD1. Unmatched junction bases numbered 8, after V lost 4 bases and J lost 3 bases. The CDR3 covers 16 residues. Germline V gene sequence: CDR1 MDHEN, CDR2 SYDVKM. CDR3 in amino acids: CASSSLQGANNQPQHF. As DNA, the CDR3 is TGTGCCAGCAGTTCCCTCCAGGGGGCTAACAATCAGCCCCAGCATTTT.

This chain links TRBV4-2 with TRBJ1-5; D unresolved. V lost 0 bases and J lost 5, with 5 bases in between. CDR1 LGHNA and CDR2 YNFKEQ come from the germline V gene. The CDR3 has 13 residues. The chain's CDR3 is CASSQDRDQPQHF. CDR3 DNA sequence: TGTGCCAGCAGCCAAGATCGGGATCAGCCCCAGCATTTT.

The chain is built from TRBV2 and TRBJ2-7; D is possibly TRBD1 (6 bases). The V gene lost 2 bases and the J gene lost 7 bases, with 21 bases spanning the gap. Germline loops: CDR1 SNHLY, CDR2 FYNNEI. CDR3 length: 16 residues. The CDR3 coding sequence is TGTGCCAGCAGTGAAAATATGGGACACATAGGCCGGGAGCAGTACTTC. This sequence encodes CASSENMGHIGREQYF.

The chain links TRBV7-2 to TRBJ1-2, with D uncertain. V was shortened by 2 bases and J by 2 bases, with 15 bases between the two germline ends. The CDR3 loop spans 16 amino acids. Looked up from germline, CDR1 is SGHTA and CDR2 is FQGNSA. The CDR3, as DNA: TGTGCCAGCAGCTTAACAACCCGCAACCTCAACTATGGCTACACCTTC. This encodes CASSLTTRNLNYGYTF. The entire variable domain, with the rest obtained from reference TRBV7-2 and TRBJ1-2, is as follows: GAGVSQSPSNKVTEKGKDVELRCDPISGHTALYWYRQSLGQGLEFLIYFQGNSAPDKSGLPSDRFSAERTGGSVSTLTIQRTQQEDSAVYLCASSLTTRNLNYGYTFGSGTRLTVV.

This chain connects TRBV2 to TRBJ1-5; a weak D match, TRBD1 (5 bases). V was pared by 6 bases and J by 6 bases, with 18 bases between. The CDR3 loop spans 15 amino acids. The germline V gene has CDR1 SNHLY and CDR2 FYNNEI. The CDR3 protein is CASSRRTGTSQPQHF. CDR3 nucleotide sequence: TGTGCCAGCAGCCGGCGGACGGGGACGAGTCAGCCCCAGCATTTT.

V is TRBV6-4 and J is TRBJ2-3, with D unclear. The CDR3 is 14 residues long. V lost 3 bases to trimming and J lost 1 base, with 8 bases between them. Germline CDR1 and CDR2: MRHNA and SNTAGT. The CDR3 loop is CASSEGFGTDTQYF. DNA of the CDR3: TGTGCCAGCAGTGAGGGGTTCGGCACAGATACGCAGTATTTT.

This rearrangement joins TRBV21-1 to TRBJ1-3. TRBV21-1 is reported as a pseudogene. The CDR3 runs 17 residues. The CDR3 DNA reads TGTGCCAGCAGCGCCCGAACGGATCGGGGGTTGGGAAACACCATATATTTT. This encodes CASSARTDRGLGNTIYF.

This clone was seen a few times. The chain carries TRBV5-4 and TRBJ1-4, with D unresolved. The germline V and J ends were trimmed by 4 bases and 0 bases, with 16 bases remaining between them. CDR1 is SGHNT and CDR2 is YYREEE in the germline V gene (reference sequence). This CDR3 is 17 amino acids long. The CDR3 loop reads CASSRGPVPSTNEKLFF. As DNA, the CDR3 is TGTGCCAGCAGCCGTGGGCCAGTGCCTTCAACTAATGAAAAACTGTTTTTT.

This clone was seen once. This rearrangement joins TRBV5-1 to TRBJ1-2; D gene ambiguous. The germline V gene has CDR1 SGHRS and CDR2 YFSETQ. Trimming shortened V by 3 bases and J by 3 bases, and 9 bases separated the two germline ends. There are 13 residues in the CDR3. The CDR3 region is CASSSEGDYGYTF. In DNA form, the CDR3 reads TGCGCCAGCAGCTCGGAAGGCGACTATGGCTACACCTTC.

This chain links TRBV7-7 with TRBJ2-7, with D perhaps TRBD1 or TRBD2 (5 bases each). The CDR3 length is 14 residues. V lost 5 bases and J 7 bases, leaving 18 bases between the germline ends. Germline assignment: CDR1 SSHAT and CDR2 FNYEAQ (reference sequence). CDR3 protein: CASSVAGGSSEQYF. The CDR3 nucleotides read TGTGCCAGCAGCGTGGCTGGGGGTTCCTCGGAGCAGTACTTC.

The chain joins TRBV11-2 to TRBJ1-1, with 7 bases lining up with TRBD1. The trim removed 4 bases at V and 1 base at J, leaving 3 bases unmatched. This CDR3 has 14 amino acids. Germline CDR1 reads SGHAT; CDR2 reads FQNNGV. CDR3 bases: TGTGCCAGCAGCTCCCGACAGGGGAACACTGAAGCTTTCTTT. Its protein is CASSSRQGNTEAFF.

The chain has TRBV29-1 and TRBJ2-1; 10 nucleotides match TRBD1. In germline, CDR1 is SQVTM, CDR2 ANQGSEA. This CDR3 has 16 amino acids. The J segment lost 7 bases and the V segment lost 6 bases, leaving 15 bases of the junction unmatched. The CDR3 sequence: CSVSTDRGHAPNEQFF. The CDR3 DNA is TGCAGCGTCTCAACCGACAGGGGGCACGCCCCGAATGAGCAGTTCTTC.

The chain couples TRBV7-2 to TRBJ1-5; 9 bases match TRBD1. V was clipped by 1 base and J by 3 bases; unmatched bases: 1. This CDR3 contains 15 residues. Germline loops: CDR1 SGHTA, CDR2 FQGNSA. CDR3 nucleotides: TGTGCCAGCAGCTTAGGGGACAGGGTCAATCAGCCCCAGCATTTT. Its translation is CASSLGDRVNQPQHF.

The chain recombines TRBV5-1 with TRBJ2-7; no definite D call. From germline, CDR1 is SGHRS and CDR2 YFSETQ. V shed 1 base and J shed 5 bases, with 13 bases lying between them. This CDR3 spans 14 amino acids. CDR3 in DNA: TGCGCCAGCAGCTTGAGCCGTACCGGTGACGAGCAGTACTTC. This sequence encodes CASSLSRTGDEQYF.

The rearrangement uses TRBV3-1 (or the pseudogene TRBV3-2) and TRBJ1-1; D is perhaps TRBD1 (5 bases). Trimming took off 0 bases at V and 7 bases at J, with 9 bases between the two ends. Germline V gives CDR1 LGHDT, CDR2 YNNKEL (reference sequence). The CDR3 spans 13 residues. The CDR3 DNA is TGTGCCAGCAGCCAAGATGGCAGGGTTGAAGCTTTCTTT. Encoded protein: CASSQDGRVEAFF.

The chain recombines TRBV23-1 with TRBJ2-3; 7 bases fit TRBD1. TRBV23-1 is an ORF, and what it does is uncertain. The CDR3 runs 18 residues. J was trimmed by 0 bases and V by 0 bases; bases with no gene match: 9. The CDR3, as DNA: TGCGCCAGCAGTCAATCGAGTTCACAGGGGAGAAGCACAGATACGCAGTATTTT. Protein: CASSQSSSQGRSTDTQYF.

The chain recombines TRBV6-1 with TRBJ2-4; D may be TRBD1 (5 bases). The V gene lost 2 bases and the J gene lost 5 bases, with 10 bases spanning the gap. The CDR3 covers 14 residues. Germline V CDR1 and CDR2: MNHNS, SASEGT. The CDR3 coding sequence is TGTGCCAGCAGTGAATTGGTGGGGCAAAACATTCAGTACTTC. This gives the protein CASSELVGQNIQYF.

The genes are TRBV7-8 and TRBJ2-5, with TRBD1 identical over 11 bases. CDR3 length: 15 residues. From germline, CDR1 is SGHVS and CDR2 FQNEAQ. The trim removed 5 bases at V and 4 bases at J, leaving 6 bases unmatched. CDR3 residues: CASSERDRGRETQYF. The CDR3 nucleotides read TGTGCCAGCAGCGAGCGGGACAGGGGGAGAGAGACCCAGTACTTC.